This record concerns one TCR beta chain sequence. Its antigen is currently unknown. Profiled with immunoSEQ multiplex PCR; TCRdb holds only in-frame clones, not every one. The data hold some 28,000 clones, with around 91% observed a single time. This sample was taken from a study of multiple sclerosis patients with progressive multifocal leukoencephalopathy. Study-wide results and caveats: No common TRBV or TRBJ usage or pairing appeared at PML. In most PML patients, TRB repertoires appeared less diverse by entropy.

The CDR3 runs 11 residues. Germline-derived CDR1 and CDR2 are MGHDK and SYGVNS. V was pared by 1 base and J by 6 bases, with 2 bases between. Noted time point: less than 15 months of natalizumab therapy. At 6 months of natalizumab came T1, and at 12 months came T2. The gene calls are TRBV25-1 and TRBJ2-3; D remains unclear. The input for sequencing was PBMCs, taken from a patient treated with natalizumab. The receptor's source is a human donor with multiple sclerosis. The CDR3 sequence is CASSELDTQYF. CDR3 nucleotides: TGTGCCAGCAGTGAATTGGATACGCAGTATTTT.